This T cell receptor (beta chain) is from a study of OX40 agonist ivuxolimab in advanced cancers. Study background: The patients received ivuxolimab by intravenous route every 2 weeks at 0.01 to 10 mg/kg. General study findings and limits: Within 6 weeks, CD4+ and CD8+ blood T cells expanded clonally at 0.1 to 3.0 mg/kg.

A history of autoimmune disease or systemic immunosuppression excluded patients. Using immunoSEQ multiplex PCR, the repertoire was profiled, and TCRdb retains in-frame clones only, with some absent. The sample records more than 50,000 clones, about 88% being singletons. As to this clone: Its antigen is unidentified.

Unmatched junction bases numbered 14, after V lost 7 bases and J lost 0 bases. The CDR3 is made up of 17 amino acids. Germline V gene data show CDR1 as SGHAT and CDR2 as FQDESV (reference sequence). The J gene is TRBJ1-2, the V gene TRBV11-1; 7 nucleotides align to TRBD1. Sequencing was performed on CD4+ or CD8+ T cells sorted from blood, taken in a trial of the OX40 agonist ivuxolimab. The receptor was derived from an adult with an advanced solid tumor such as melanoma, head and neck, liver or kidney cancer. The CDR3 protein is CASISGQFPPPNYGYTF. CDR3 in DNA: TGTGCCAGCATTTCGGGACAGTTTCCCCCTCCTAACTATGGCTACACCTTC.